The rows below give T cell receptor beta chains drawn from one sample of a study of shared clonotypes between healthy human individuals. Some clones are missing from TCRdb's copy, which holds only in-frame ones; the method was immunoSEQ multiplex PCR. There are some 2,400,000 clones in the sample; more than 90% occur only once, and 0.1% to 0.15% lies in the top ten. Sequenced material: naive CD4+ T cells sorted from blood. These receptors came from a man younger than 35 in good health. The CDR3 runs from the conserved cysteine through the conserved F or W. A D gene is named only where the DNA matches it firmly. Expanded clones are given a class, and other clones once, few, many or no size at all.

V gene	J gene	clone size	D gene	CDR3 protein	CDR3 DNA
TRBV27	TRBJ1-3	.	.	CASSPRGSGNTIYF	TGTGCCAGCAGTCCCAGGGGATCTGGAAACACCATATATTTT
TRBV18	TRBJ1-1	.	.	CASSLRAPEGETEAFF	TGTGCCAGCTCACTAAGAGCCCCCGAAGGGGAGACTGAAGCTTTCTTT
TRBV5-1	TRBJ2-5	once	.	CASSFGHTETQYF	TGCGCCAGCAGCTTCGGGCACACAGAGACCCAGTACTTC
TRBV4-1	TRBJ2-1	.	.	CASSRLGGSGYNEQFF	TGCGCCAGCAGCCGGCTGGGAGGTTCGGGCTACAATGAGCAGTTCTTC
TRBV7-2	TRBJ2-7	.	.	CASSLDGGYEQYF	TGTGCCAGCAGCTTAGATGGCGGTTACGAGCAGTACTTC
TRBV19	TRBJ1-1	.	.	CASSITGGGGNTEAFF	TGTGCCAGTAGTATCACGGGCGGAGGCGGGAACACTGAAGCTTTCTTT
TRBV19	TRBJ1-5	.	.	CASSIGRAVNQPQHF	TGTGCCAGTAGTATAGGTCGGGCAGTTAATCAGCCCCAGCATTTT
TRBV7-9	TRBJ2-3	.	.	CASSTRLTDTQYF	TGTGCCAGCAGCACCCGACTTACAGATACGCAGTATTTT
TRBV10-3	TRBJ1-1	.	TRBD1	CAIGTGGTEAFF	TGTGCCATCGGGACAGGGGGCACTGAAGCTTTCTTT
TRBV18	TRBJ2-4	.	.	CASSSFQAGAKNIQYF	TGTGCCAGCTCATCGTTTCAGGCTGGGGCCAAAAACATTCAGTACTTC
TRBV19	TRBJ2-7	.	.	CASSIDTGARGEQYF	TGTGCCAGTAGTATCGACACAGGCGCCCGTGGGGAGCAGTACTTC
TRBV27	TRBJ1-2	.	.	CASSLSGTRGNYGYTF	TGTGCCAGCAGTTTATCTGGGACAAGGGGGAACTATGGCTACACCTTC
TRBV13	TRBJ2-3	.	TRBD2	CASSLNWLAGGPPSDTQYF	TGTGCCAGCAGCTTAAATTGGCTAGCGGGAGGACCACCATCAGATACGCAGTATTTT
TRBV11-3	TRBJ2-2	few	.	CASSLNTGELFF	TGTGCCAGCAGCTTGAACACCGGGGAGCTGTTTTTT
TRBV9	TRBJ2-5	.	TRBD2	CASSVEPGGETQYF	TGTGCCAGCAGCGTAGAGCCGGGAGGGGAGACCCAGTACTTC
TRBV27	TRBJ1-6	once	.	CASSRRSYNSPLHF	TGTGCCAGCAGTAGGAGGTCCTATAATTCACCCCTCCACTTT